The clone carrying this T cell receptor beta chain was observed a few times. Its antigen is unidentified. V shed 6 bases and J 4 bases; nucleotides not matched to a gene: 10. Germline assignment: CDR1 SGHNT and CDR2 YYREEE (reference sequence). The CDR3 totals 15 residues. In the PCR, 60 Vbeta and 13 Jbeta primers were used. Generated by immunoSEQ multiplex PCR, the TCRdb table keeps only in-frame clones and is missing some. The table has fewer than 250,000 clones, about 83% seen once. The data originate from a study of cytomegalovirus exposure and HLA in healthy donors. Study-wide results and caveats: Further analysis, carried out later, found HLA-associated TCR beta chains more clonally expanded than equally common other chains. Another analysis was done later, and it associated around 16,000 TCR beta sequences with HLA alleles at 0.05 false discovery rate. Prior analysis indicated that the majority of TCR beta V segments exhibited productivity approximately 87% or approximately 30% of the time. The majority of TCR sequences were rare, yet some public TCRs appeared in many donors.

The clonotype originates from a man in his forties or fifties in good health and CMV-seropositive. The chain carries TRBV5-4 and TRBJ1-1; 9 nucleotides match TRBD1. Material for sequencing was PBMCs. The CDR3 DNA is TGTGCCAGCAATTTCGACAGGGGGATTGGCACTGAAGCTTTCTTT. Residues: CASNFDRGIGTEAFF.